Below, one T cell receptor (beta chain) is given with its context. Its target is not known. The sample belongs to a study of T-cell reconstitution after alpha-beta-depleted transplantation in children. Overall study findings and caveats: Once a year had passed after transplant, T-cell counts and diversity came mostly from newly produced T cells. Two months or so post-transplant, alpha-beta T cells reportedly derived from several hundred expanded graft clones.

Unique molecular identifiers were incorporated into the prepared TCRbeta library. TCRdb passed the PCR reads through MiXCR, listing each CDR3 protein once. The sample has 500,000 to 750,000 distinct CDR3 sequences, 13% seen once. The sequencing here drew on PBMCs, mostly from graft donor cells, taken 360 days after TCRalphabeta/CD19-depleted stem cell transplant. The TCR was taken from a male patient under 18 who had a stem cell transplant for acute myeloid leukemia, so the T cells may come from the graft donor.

The CDR3 reads CASSPGLPNEETQYF. CDR3 bases: TGTGCCAGCTCACCAGGACTTCCGAACGAAGAGACCCAGTACTTC. The chain has TRBV18 and TRBJ2-5; D possibly corresponds to TRBD2 (5 bases). V was shortened by 2 bases and J by 3 bases, with 13 bases between the two germline ends. The CDR3 extends over 15 amino acids. Germline CDR1 and CDR2: KGHSH and LQKENI.